This T cell receptor (beta chain) was found in a study of siplizumab effects on memory and regulatory T cells. Produced via immunoSEQ multiplex PCR; TCRdb's table is partial and in-frame only. The sample includes 85,000 to 130,000 clones, 93% of them seen just once. Concerning this clone: Its antigen is currently unknown.

In germline, CDR1 is KGHSH, CDR2 LQKENI. The CDR3 extends over 14 amino acids. J gave up 5 bases and V 3 bases, and 1 base lay outside the gene matches. Findings and limits, study-wide: It seemed that naive T cells were more diverse than memory cells and were major contributors to the alloresponse. Siplizumab significantly lowered the alloreactive sequences that could be traced to unstimulated CD4+ memory cells. Mapping to unstimulated subsets was achieved for only a minor fraction of alloreactive clones.

This receptor was obtained from a human donor in good health. Sequences were obtained from Tregs sorted from blood. The chain has TRBV18 and TRBJ1-4; 9 bases are a match to TRBD1. CDR3 sequence (DNA): TGTGCCAGCTCACCTGGGACAGGGAATGAAAAACTGTTTTTT. Residues: CASSPGTGNEKLFF.